This T cell receptor (beta chain) was documented in a study of cytomegalovirus exposure and HLA in healthy donors. Looking at the study overall: The roughly 700 first-cohort repertoires and the 95 to 150 validation repertoires shared the same platform, a later analysis reported.

Method: immunoSEQ multiplex PCR; TCRdb's copy keeps in-frame clones and lacks some. Of about 58,000 clones listed, under 95% are singletons. The V gene's germline CDR1 is SNHLY and CDR2 FYNNEI. The ends were cut back, 8 bases at V and 1 base at J, with 11 bases in the middle. This CDR3 spans 13 amino acids. Concerning this clone itself: The antigen is undetermined.

Study conclusions and caveats: Specificity for CMV antigens was confirmed in vitro for a few of the CMV-associated chains. The study put 160 or so TCR beta chains on its list as cytomegalovirus-associated. Both high specificity and high sensitivity reportedly marked the classifier's diagnosis of cytomegalovirus status.

This sequence originates from a man in his late teens or twenties in good health and CMV-seronegative. The V gene is TRBV2, the J gene TRBJ1-1; no definite D call. The sequencing input was PBMCs. CDR3 region: CASGGRWNTEAFF. In DNA, the CDR3 is TGTGCCAGCGGAGGACGGTGGAACACTGAAGCTTTCTTT.